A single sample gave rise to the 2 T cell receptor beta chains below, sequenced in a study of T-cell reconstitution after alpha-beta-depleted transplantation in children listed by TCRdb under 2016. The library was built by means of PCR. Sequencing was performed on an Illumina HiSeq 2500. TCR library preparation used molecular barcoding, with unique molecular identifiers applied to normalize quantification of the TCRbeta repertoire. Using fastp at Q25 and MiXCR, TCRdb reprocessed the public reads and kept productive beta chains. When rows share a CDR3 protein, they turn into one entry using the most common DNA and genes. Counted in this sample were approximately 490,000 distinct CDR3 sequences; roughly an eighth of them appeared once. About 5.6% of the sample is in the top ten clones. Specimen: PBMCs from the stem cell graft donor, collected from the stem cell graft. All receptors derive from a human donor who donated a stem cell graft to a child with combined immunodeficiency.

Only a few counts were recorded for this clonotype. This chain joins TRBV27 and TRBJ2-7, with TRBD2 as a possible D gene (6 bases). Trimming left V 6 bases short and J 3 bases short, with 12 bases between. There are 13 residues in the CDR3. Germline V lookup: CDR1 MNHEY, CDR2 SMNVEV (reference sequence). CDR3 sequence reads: CASSTREYYEQYF. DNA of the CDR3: TGTGCCAGCAGCACTCGGGAGTACTACGAGCAGTACTTC.

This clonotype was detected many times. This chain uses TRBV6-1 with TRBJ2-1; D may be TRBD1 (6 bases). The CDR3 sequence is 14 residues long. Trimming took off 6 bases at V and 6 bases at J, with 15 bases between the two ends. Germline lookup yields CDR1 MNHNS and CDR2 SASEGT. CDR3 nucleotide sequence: TGTGCCAGCAGGGGCCGGGACATAATCAATGAGCAGTTCTTC. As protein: CASRGRDIINEQFF.